This T cell receptor (beta chain) emerged from a study of beta chain features in type 1 diabetes. This clone was picked up a small number of times. Investigators reverse transcribed all isolated RNA, so they sequenced expressed TCRB transcripts. Only in-frame clones appear in the TCRdb table, and some are missing; sequencing was by immunoSEQ multiplex PCR. The sample lists under 550,000 clones, approximately 10% occurring once. CDR1 is SGHTA, CDR2 FQGNSA, per germline. The CDR3 runs to 16 residues. Trimming took off 4 bases at V and 1 base at J, with 14 bases between the two ends. Sequences were obtained from naive CD4+ T cells from blood. The clonotype comes from a woman younger than 30 in good health. The chain uses TRBV7-2 and TRBJ2-1; no clear D gene. CDR3 residues: CASSSLPWGSYNEQFF. The CDR3 DNA is TGTGCCAGCAGCTCCCTTCCCTGGGGTTCCTACAATGAGCAGTTCTTC. Full variable domain (missing parts from reference TRBV7-2 and TRBJ2-1): GAGVSQSPSNKVTEKGKDVELRCDPISGHTALYWYRQSLGQGLEFLIYFQGNSAPDKSGLPSDRFSAERTGGSVSTLTIQRTQQEDSAVYLCASSSLPWGSYNEQFFGPGTRLTVL.